This TCR beta chain comes out of a study of cytomegalovirus exposure and HLA in healthy donors. Points on this clone: Its antigen remains unknown.

The germline V gene has CDR1 MDHEN and CDR2 SYDVKM. This CDR3 contains 14 residues. V gave up 7 bases and J gave up 4 bases, with 16 bases separating them. Study findings and constraints: Analysis was performed later, and it showed HLA-associated TCR beta chains to be more clonally expanded than equally common others. In the analysis, some V segments, TRBV6-2 and TRBV6-3 included, were excluded as indistinguishable. Rarity marked most TCR sequences, yet some public TCRs occurred in many donors.

Donors consisted of healthy bone marrow donors. The PCR employed 60 Vbeta primers together with 13 Jbeta primers. The table came from immunoSEQ multiplex PCR; TCRdb's copy has only in-frame clones and leaves some out. The table shows about 120,000 clones, with about four fifths occurring only once. The receptor's source is a female donor in good health and CMV-seropositive. The V gene is TRBV28, the J gene TRBJ1-1; D is ambiguous. Sequences were obtained from PBMCs. Written as DNA, the CDR3 is TGTGCCAGCAAAGGAGGAGGGAGCGGCACTGAAGCTTTCTTT. Encoded protein: CASKGGGSGTEAFF. Full variable domain (missing parts from reference TRBV28 and TRBJ1-1): DVKVTQSSRYLVKRTGEKVFLECVQDMDHENMFWYRQDPGLGLRLIYFSYDVKMKEKGDIPEGYSVSREKKERFSLILESASTNQTSMYLCASKGGGSGTEAFFGQGTRLTVV.